What follows are 31 T cell receptor beta chains derived from one specimen sequenced in a study of CD8+CD57+ T cells in acquired aplastic anemia. Genomic DNA acted as the template from which TCR beta VDJ combination and CDR3 sequence profiling were carried out. TCRdb reanalysed the reads using MiXCR and keeps one entry per CDR3 protein. This repertoire shows 180,000 or so distinct CDR3 sequences, 35% to 50% found once; its top ten account for around 2.7%. Sequencing input: sorted CD4+, CD8+, or CD8+CD57+ T cells (not recorded which) from PBMCs. These receptors were obtained from a human donor in good health.

As regards this clonotype: Possible read error: a much larger clone is one base away. The V and J genes are TRBV7-9 and TRBJ1-4, with D unresolved. Germline assignment: CDR1 SEHNR and CDR2 FQNEAQ (reference sequence). The CDR3 loop spans 15 amino acids. The V and J ends lost 0 bases and 7 bases respectively, with 12 bases between them. CDR3 sequence (DNA): TGTGCCAGCAGCTTAGCGGGCACCTTTAGTGAAAAACTGTTTTTT. As protein: CASSLAGTFSEKLFF. Filled out from reference TRBV7-9 and TRBJ1-4, the complete variable domain reads DTGVSQNPRHKITKRGQNVTFRCDPISEHNRLYWYRQTLGQGPEFLTYFQNEAQLEKSRLLSDRFSAERPKGSFSTLEIQRTEQGDSAMYLCASSLAGTFSEKLFFGSGTQLSVL.

This clonotype is a singleton in its sample. The chain employs TRBV11-2 and TRBJ2-7; possibly TRBD2 for D (6 bases). Trimming shortened V by 1 base and J by 3 bases, and 10 bases separated the two germline ends. This CDR3 is built from 14 residues. Germline CDR1 and CDR2: SGHAT and FQNNGV. CDR3 loop: CASSLVAEFYEQYF. CDR3 sequence (DNA): TGTGCCAGCAGCTTAGTAGCGGAGTTCTACGAGCAGTACTTC.

This clonotype has at least ten counts. This sequence joins TRBV7-9 and TRBJ2-3; 13 nucleotides match TRBD2. The CDR3 runs to 16 residues. Germline V gives CDR1 SEHNR, CDR2 FQNEAQ (reference sequence). V was clipped by 4 bases and J by 4 bases; unmatched bases: 5. The CDR3 nucleotides read TGTGCCAGCAGCTCACTAGCGGGAGGGTTGGCAGATACGCAGTATTTT. This sequence encodes CASSSLAGGLADTQYF.

The chain couples TRBV20-1 to TRBJ1-1; D is unresolved. CDR3 length equals 14 residues. Trimming cost V 6 bases and J 2 bases, with 16 bases left between them. The V gene's germline CDR1 is DFQATT and CDR2 SNEGSKA (reference sequence). The CDR3 protein is CSAEGRYFNTEAFF. Written as DNA, the CDR3 is TGCAGTGCGGAGGGCAGATACTTTAACACTGAAGCTTTCTTT.

The chain couples TRBV3-1 to TRBJ2-2; TRBD1 matches 7 bases. Germline V gene lookup returns CDR1 LGHDT and CDR2 YNNKEL (reference sequence). The CDR3 runs 18 residues. Losses at the gene ends were 4 bases for V and 2 bases for J; bases not matched to a gene: 13. CDR3 in DNA: TGTGCCAGCAGCCCCAGCCCGGGACAGAGAATAAACACCGGGGAGCTGTTTTTT. Protein sequence: CASSPSPGQRINTGELFF.

Only a few counts were recorded for this clonotype. V gene TRBV6-4 combines with J gene TRBJ2-3, with TRBD2 matching 11 bases. The J segment lost 3 bases and the V segment lost 0 bases, leaving 2 bases of the junction unmatched. There are 16 residues in the CDR3. In germline, CDR1 is MRHNA, CDR2 SNTAGT. The CDR3, as DNA: TGTGCCAGCAGTGACTCTAGCGGGGGGGCTACAGATACGCAGTATTTT. It translates to CASSDSSGGATDTQYF.

The chain carries TRBV28 and TRBJ1-2; possibly TRBD1 for D (5 bases). Per the germline V gene, CDR1 is MDHEN and CDR2 is SYDVKM. This CDR3 contains 13 residues. Trimming took off 3 bases at V and 7 bases at J, with 12 bases between the two ends. CDR3 amino acids: CASSFPTTAGYTF. The CDR3 DNA reads TGTGCCAGCAGTTTCCCCACGACAGCTGGCTACACCTTC.

This clonotype was found many times. This chain links TRBV5-1 with TRBJ1-3; D unresolved. This CDR3 has 16 amino acids. Germline assignment: CDR1 SGHRS and CDR2 YFSETQ. Between the trimmed V and J ends, which lost 0 bases and 6 bases, there was a span of 16 bases. DNA of the CDR3: TGCGCCAGCAGCTTGGCCGGGTCTGCTCCGTTAAACACCATATATTTT. Its translation: CASSLAGSAPLNTIYF.

This clonotype occurred many times. V is TRBV5-1 and J is TRBJ2-1; D gene unclear. In germline, CDR1 is SGHRS, CDR2 YFSETQ. The CDR3 has 12 amino acids. V was cut by 1 base and J by 8 bases, with 7 bases left in between. CDR3 region: CASSLRFDEQFF. CDR3 in DNA: TGCGCCAGCAGCTTGCGGTTCGATGAGCAGTTCTTC.

The V call is TRBV4-2, the J call TRBJ2-7; 9 nucleotides line up with TRBD1. Germline V gives CDR1 LGHNA, CDR2 YNFKEQ. CDR3 length equals 16 residues. With V trimmed by 3 bases and J by 3 bases, 9 bases remained unmatched. The chain's CDR3 is CASSQATGTGFYEQYF. CDR3 in DNA: TGTGCCAGCAGCCAGGCGACCGGGACAGGGTTCTACGAGCAGTACTTC.

This clonotype showed up just a few times. The chain is built from TRBV28 and TRBJ2-6; D is unclear. CDR1 MDHEN and CDR2 SYDVKM come from the germline V gene. There are 15 residues in the CDR3. Trimming took off 2 bases at V and 4 bases at J, with 9 bases between the two ends. The CDR3 DNA reads TGTGCCAGCAGTTTAATAAGCGCGGGGGCCAACGTCCTGACTTTC. Amino acids: CASSLISAGANVLTF.

Comments on this clonotype: The missing conserved phenylalanine or tryptophan at the end of this CDR3 makes a read error likely. The V call is TRBV2, the J call TRBJ2-1; the D call may be TRBD1 or TRBD2 (5 bases each). The germline V and J ends were trimmed by 0 bases and 3 bases, with 9 bases remaining between them. The CDR3 has 15 amino acids. Germline CDR1 reads SNHLY; CDR2 reads FYNNEI. Here the CDR3 DNA reads TGTGCCAGCAGTGAAGCTCCGGGGCTCTACAATGAGCAGTTCTGC. This sequence encodes CASSEAPGLYNEQFC.

The gene calls are TRBV29-1 and TRBJ1-2, with TRBD1 identical over 7 bases. J gave up 3 bases and V 3 bases, and 4 bases lay outside the gene matches. This CDR3 region has 13 residues. CDR1 is SQVTM, CDR2 ANQGSEA, per germline. The CDR3 spells CSVDAGGDYGYTF. CDR3 DNA: TGCAGCGTTGACGCAGGGGGGGACTATGGCTACACCTTC.

The table lists this clonotype with a few counts. J is TRBJ2-2 and V is TRBV20-1; 7 bases map to TRBD1. The junction had 7 bases not matched to a gene; V was cut back by 6 bases and J by 3 bases. Germline lookup yields CDR1 DFQATT and CDR2 SNEGSKA (reference sequence). This CDR3 comprises 14 residues. CDR3 residues: CSAKTGRDTGELFF. CDR3 in DNA: TGCAGTGCAAAGACAGGGCGGGACACCGGGGAGCTGTTTTTT.

This clonotype was observed a few times. The chain couples TRBV10-3 to TRBJ1-4; the D gene is possibly TRBD1 (6 bases). CDR1 is ENHRY and CDR2 is SYGVKD in the germline V gene. The CDR3 is made up of 16 amino acids. Trimming pared 0 bases from V and 7 bases from J, leaving 15 bases between. CDR3 sequence: CAISESKAGAPEKLFF. The CDR3 nucleotides read TGTGCCATCAGTGAGTCGAAAGCAGGGGCGCCTGAAAAACTGTTTTTT.

This chain's CDR3 is CSARGGRRNTGELFF. Here the CDR3 DNA reads TGCAGTGCTAGGGGGGGACGGAGGAACACCGGGGAGCTGTTTTTT. The genes are TRBV20-1 and TRBJ2-2; TRBD2 might be the D (6 bases). The CDR3 contains 15 residues. The germline CDR1 and CDR2 sequences are DFQATT and SNEGSKA (reference sequence). The germline V and J ends were trimmed by 3 bases and 1 base, with 12 bases remaining between them.

This clonotype has ten or more counts. The chain recombines TRBV4-1 with TRBJ1-5; D is unclear. This CDR3 comprises 15 residues. Germline V gives CDR1 MGHRA, CDR2 YSYEKL. Trimming pared 6 bases from V and 0 bases from J, leaving 12 bases between. The CDR3 region is CASSSREDSNQPQHF. The CDR3 DNA reads TGCGCCAGCAGTTCTCGGGAGGATAGCAATCAGCCCCAGCATTTT.

At least ten counts were recorded for this clonotype. The chain has TRBV6-1 and TRBJ2-7, with 7 bases fitting TRBD1. This CDR3 comprises 14 residues. V lost 6 bases, J lost 2 bases, and 7 bases stayed unmatched. Germline V gene lookup returns CDR1 MNHNS and CDR2 SASEGT. CDR3 amino acids: CASSLNQGAYEQYF. As DNA, the CDR3 is TGTGCCAGCAGCCTTAACCAGGGGGCCTACGAGCAGTACTTC.

This sequence joins TRBV24-1 and TRBJ2-2; the match to TRBD1 covers 7 bases. CDR3 size: 15 residues. The germline V gene has CDR1 KGHDR and CDR2 SFDVKD. Losses at the gene ends were 4 bases for V and 5 bases for J; bases not matched to a gene: 6. Written as DNA, the CDR3 is TGTGCCACCAGTGAATTGGGGACAGAAACCGGGGAGCTGTTTTTT. Protein product: CATSELGTETGELFF.

The rearrangement uses TRBV19 and TRBJ2-3; 8 nucleotides line up with TRBD2. With V trimmed by 9 bases and J by 5 bases, 13 bases remained unmatched. This CDR3 contains 15 residues. Germline lookup yields CDR1 LNHDA and CDR2 SQIVND (reference sequence). In DNA, the CDR3 is TGTGCCAGCAGCCCCCTTCGGGAGGGGGTAGATACGCAGTATTTT. Its protein product is CASSPLREGVDTQYF.

Only one count was recorded for this clonotype. The chain combines TRBV7-8 with TRBJ1-3; D is undetermined. Trimming left V 5 bases short and J 2 bases short, with 13 bases between. This CDR3 comprises 15 residues. CDR1 and CDR2 (germline): SGHVS, FQNEAQ. The CDR3: CASSTTQNPGNTIYF. CDR3 DNA: TGTGCCAGCAGCACTACACAGAATCCTGGAAACACCATATATTTT.

This clonotype was counted at least ten times. V and J are TRBV5-1 and TRBJ1-2; D is perhaps TRBD1 (5 bases). V lost 0 bases to trimming and J lost 3 bases, with 12 bases between them. The CDR3 loop spans 15 amino acids. Germline V gives CDR1 SGHRS, CDR2 YFSETQ. The CDR3 sequence: CASSLATGDHYGYTF. For the CDR3, the DNA is TGCGCCAGCAGCTTGGCCACGGGGGACCACTATGGCTACACCTTC.

The table lists this clonotype with a few counts. This rearrangement joins TRBV27 to TRBJ1-6, with D possibly matching TRBD1 (5 bases). Germline V CDR1 and CDR2: MNHEY, SMNVEV (reference sequence). The CDR3 covers 17 residues. Trimming cost V 4 bases and J 7 bases, with 20 bases left between them. The CDR3 protein is CASSSTTGTFLNSPLHF. CDR3 sequence (DNA): TGTGCCAGCAGTTCCACCACCGGGACTTTCCTCAATTCACCCCTCCACTTT.

The chain couples TRBV4-2 to TRBJ1-6, with D unresolved. The CDR3 length is 14 residues. Germline V gene sequence: CDR1 LGHNA, CDR2 YNFKEQ. Trimming shortened V by 2 bases and J by 14 bases, and 16 bases separated the two germline ends. The CDR3 DNA sequence: TGTGCCAGCAGCCAACCTGCGACGGCCGAGTCCCTCCACTTT. Protein sequence: CASSQPATAESLHF.

The chain is built from TRBV29-1 and TRBJ1-2; no clear D gene. Trimming shortened V by 7 bases and J by 4 bases, and 19 bases separated the two germline ends. CDR3 length: 14 amino acids. CDR1 and CDR2 (germline): SQVTM, ANQGSEA. DNA of the CDR3: TGCAGCGCTTACCTGTCCCGGGCGATCTATGGCTACACCTTC. Protein product: CSAYLSRAIYGYTF.

This clonotype has a handful of counts. This sequence joins TRBV10-3 and TRBJ2-7, with D possibly being TRBD2 (5 bases). Germline V CDR1 and CDR2: ENHRY, SYGVKD. This CDR3 comprises 14 residues. Trimming shortened V by 4 bases and J by 0 bases, and 10 bases separated the two germline ends. This CDR3 is CAISGGPPSYEQYF. The CDR3 bases are TGTGCCATCAGTGGCGGGCCTCCCTCCTACGAGCAGTACTTC.

The J gene is TRBJ2-1, the V gene TRBV25-1, with D unresolved. The ends were cut back, 6 bases at V and 0 bases at J, with 6 bases in the middle. The CDR3 covers 13 residues. The germline CDR1 and CDR2 sequences are MGHDK and SYGVNS. This CDR3 reads CASSGSSYNEQFF. CDR3 nucleotides: TGTGCCAGCAGCGGTAGCTCCTACAATGAGCAGTTCTTC. The full variable domain, completed using reference TRBV25-1 and TRBJ2-1, is EADIYQTPRYLVIGTGKKITLECSQTMGHDKMYWYQQDPGMELHLIHYSYGVNSTEKGDLSSESTVSRIRTEHFPLTLESARPSHTSQYLCASSGSSYNEQFFGPGTRLTVL.

This clonotype appeared many times. V gene TRBV12-3 or TRBV12-4 combines with J gene TRBJ2-3; maybe TRBD2 (5 bases). The CDR3 has 15 amino acids. The germline V and J ends were trimmed by 2 bases and 12 bases, with 21 bases remaining between them. CDR3 sequence (DNA): TGTGCCAGCAGTTTATCGGGGAATCCGGTCGATGGACAGTATTTT. It translates to CASSLSGNPVDGQYF.

This clonotype has a handful of counts. Since a much larger clone is just one base distant, this may be a read error. The chain couples TRBV12-3 or TRBV12-4 to TRBJ1-6, with 8 bases lining up with TRBD1. V gave up 5 bases and J gave up 6 bases; unmatched junction bases: 6. The CDR3 runs 15 residues. The CDR3 loop reads CASSTRTGSNSPLHF. The CDR3, as DNA: TGTGCCAGCAGTACCCGGACAGGGAGTAATTCACCCCTCCACTTT.

V is TRBV7-6 and J is TRBJ1-1; the D is unclear. CDR1 and CDR2 (germline): SGHVS, FNYEAQ. CDR3 size: 15 residues. V gave up 1 base and J gave up 0 bases, with 9 bases separating them. DNA for the CDR3: TGTGCCAGCAGCTTAGGTAGGGCCATGAACACTGAAGCTTTCTTT. Residues: CASSLGRAMNTEAFF. Full variable domain (missing parts from reference TRBV7-6 and TRBJ1-1): GAGVSQSPRYKVTKRGQDVALRCDPISGHVSLYWYRQALGQGPEFLTYFNYEAQQDKSGLPNDRFSAERPEGSISTLTIQRTEQRDSAMYRCASSLGRAMNTEAFFGQGTRLTVV.

CDR3: CAWSVGAGPGNEQFF. DNA of the CDR3: TGTGCCTGGAGTGTTGGAGCGGGGCCTGGCAATGAGCAGTTCTTC. This chain connects TRBV30 to TRBJ2-1; 7 positions match TRBD2. The trim removed 0 bases at V and 6 bases at J, leaving 8 bases unmatched. In germline, CDR1 is GTSNPN, CDR2 SVGIG (reference sequence). The CDR3 is 15 residues long.